Listed below are T cell receptor beta chains from one sample, sequenced in a study of T cells after yellow fever vaccination. Each CDR3 protein is one row after TCRdb ran MiXCR on the 5' RACE reads. The sample contains around 310,000 distinct CDR3 sequences, 3.6% of which appear only once. The material sequenced was PBMCs, taken on the day of the yellow fever booster vaccination. The origin of the receptors is a man aged 18 to 35 who received the YFV17D yellow fever vaccine. The CDR3 runs from the conserved cysteine through the conserved F or W. A D gene is named only where the DNA matches it firmly. Rows may omit the clone size; those that give it use once, few, many or a size class.

d_gene | abundance | j_gene | v_gene | CDR3nt | CDR3aa
TRBD2 | . | TRBJ2-1 | TRBV4-1 | TGCGCCAGCAGCCAACCGACGCGGGGGTCCTACAATGAGCAGTTCTTC | CASSQPTRGSYNEQFF
TRBD1 | many | TRBJ2-2 | TRBV5-1 | TGCGCCAGCAGTTCGACGACAGGGGAAGGAAAGCTGTTTTTT | CASSSTTGEGKLFF
TRBD1 | many | TRBJ2-3 | TRBV7-2 | TGTGCCAGCAGACCGCCGGGACAGGGTACAGATACGCAGTATTTT | CASRPPGQGTDTQYF
. | . | TRBJ2-7 | TRBV11-2 | TGTGCCAGCAGCTCCGACACCGAGGGCGTCTACGAGCAGTACTTC | CASSSDTEGVYEQYF
. | many | TRBJ1-1 | TRBV20-1 | TGCAGTGCTAGAGCCAGGACGCGTCTTCAAGCTTTCTTT | CSARARTRLQAFF
TRBD1 | many | TRBJ1-6 | TRBV5-1 | TGCGCCAGCAGCTTCAGCCCTCAGGGGGAAGTGAATTCACCCCTCCACTTT | CASSFSPQGEVNSPLHF
. | many | TRBJ1-2 | TRBV7-2 | TGTGCCAGCAGCACAATTGGACAACCCTCCTATGGCTACACCTTC | CASSTIGQPSYGYTF
TRBD1 | many | TRBJ2-3 | TRBV9 | TGTGCCAGCAGCGGGACAGGGAGCACAGATACGCAGTATTTT | CASSGTGSTDTQYF
TRBD2 | few | TRBJ2-7 | TRBV5-4 | TGTGCCAGCAGCCTCCCGGGGGGGGGACCCTACGAGCAGTACTTC | CASSLPGGGPYEQYF
TRBD1 | many | TRBJ2-1 | TRBV10-3 | TGTGCCATCAGATCTACCGGGACAGAAAGCTACAATGAGCAGTTCTTC | CAIRSTGTESYNEQFF
. | . | TRBJ2-3 | TRBV18 | TGTGCCAGCTCACCTCCCGGGGAGGCAAGCACAGATACGCAGTATTTT | CASSPPGEASTDTQYF
. | few | TRBJ1-6 | TRBV6-5 | TGTGCCACCAAAATAGGGGGGGTAGGATCACCCCTCCACTTT | CATKIGGVGSPLHF
TRBD2 | many | TRBJ2-3 | TRBV29-1 | TGCAGCGTTACAAGACTAGCGGGGGATGATACGCAGTATTTT | CSVTRLAGDDTQYF
. | . | TRBJ2-3 | TRBV12-3/TRBV12-4 | TGTGCCAGCAGCCCACCCTTAGGGGGGCCCTACACAGATACGCAGTATTTT | CASSPPLGGPYTDTQYF
. | many | TRBJ2-7 | TRBV5-4 | TGTGCCAGCAGCTCCTCGCGGGGCTCTTCCTACGAGCAGTACTTC | CASSSSRGSSYEQYF
TRBD2 | few | TRBJ2-1 | TRBV7-9 | TGTGCCAGCAGCTTAGGGTCGGGGGGGACGAACTATGAGCAGTTCTTC | CASSLGSGGTNYEQFF
. | . | TRBJ2-5 | TRBV2 | TGTGCCAGCAGTCGTAGGGATTCAGAGACCCAGTACTTC | CASSRRDSETQYF
. | few | TRBJ2-7 | TRBV7-9 | TGTGCCAGCAGTCAGGGAGTCCGCTACGAGCAGTACTTC | CASSQGVRYEQYF
TRBD2 | few | TRBJ2-1 | TRBV5-4 | TGTGCCAGCAGCTTGCCGGGGGGAGCAAGTCATGAGCAGTTCTTC | CASSLPGGASHEQFF
. | many | TRBJ2-1 | TRBV5-1 | TGTGCCAGCAGCTTGGCCAGGAGCTCCTACAATGAGCAGTTCTTC | CASSLARSSYNEQFF
TRBD1 | many | TRBJ2-1 | TRBV9 | TGTGCCAGCAGCAGACCCGGACAGGGGGCTGATAATGAGCAGTTCTTC | CASSRPGQGADNEQFF
. | few | TRBJ2-5 | TRBV10-3 | TGTGCCATCAGTGGGACCCAAGAGACCCAGTACTTC | CAISGTQETQYF
. | . | TRBJ1-2 | TRBV7-2 | TGTGCCAGCAGCGATGACAGGAACTATGGCTACACCTTC | CASSDDRNYGYTF
. | few | TRBJ1-5 | TRBV21-1 | TGTGCCAGCATCAGGACGGGGGACGATATCAATCAGCCCCAGCATTTT | CASIRTGDDINQPQHF
. | . | TRBJ2-2 | TRBV19 | TGTGCCAGTAGTATTCCGGCAGGGATGGCCACCGGGGAGCTGTTTTTT | CASSIPAGMATGELFF
. | many | TRBJ1-2 | TRBV5-1 | TGCGCCAGCAGCCTGTGGACGGAGAACTATGGCTACACCTTC | CASSLWTENYGYTF
TRBD1 | many | TRBJ2-4 | TRBV19 | TGTGCCAGTAGGGACAGGGCGGACAAAAACATTCAGTACTTC | CASRDRADKNIQYF
TRBD1 | few | TRBJ1-2 | TRBV9 | TGTGCCAGCAGCGTCGGGACAGGGGGAGGCTACACCTTC | CASSVGTGGGYTF